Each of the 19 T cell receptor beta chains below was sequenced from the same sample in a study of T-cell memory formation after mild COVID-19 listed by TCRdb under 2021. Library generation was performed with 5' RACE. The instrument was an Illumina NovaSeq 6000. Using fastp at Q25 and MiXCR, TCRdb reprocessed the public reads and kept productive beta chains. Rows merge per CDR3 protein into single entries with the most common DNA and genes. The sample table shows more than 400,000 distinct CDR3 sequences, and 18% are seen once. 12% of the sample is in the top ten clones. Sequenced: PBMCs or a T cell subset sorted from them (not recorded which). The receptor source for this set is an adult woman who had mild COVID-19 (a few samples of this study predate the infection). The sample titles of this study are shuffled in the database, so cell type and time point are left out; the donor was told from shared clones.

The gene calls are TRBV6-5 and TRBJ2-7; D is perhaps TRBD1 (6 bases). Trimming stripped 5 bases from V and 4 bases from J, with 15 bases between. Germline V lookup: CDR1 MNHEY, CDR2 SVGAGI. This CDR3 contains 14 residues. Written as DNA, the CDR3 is TGTGCCAGCAGTCGCACACGGACAGATTACGAGCAGTACTTC. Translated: CASSRTRTDYEQYF.

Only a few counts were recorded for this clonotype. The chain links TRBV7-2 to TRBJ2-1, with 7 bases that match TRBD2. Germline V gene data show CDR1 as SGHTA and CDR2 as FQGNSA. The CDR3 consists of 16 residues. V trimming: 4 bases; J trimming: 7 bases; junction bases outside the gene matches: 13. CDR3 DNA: TGTGCCAGCAGCTCAGGACCAGCGGGATCGTGGAATGAGCAGTTCTTC. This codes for CASSSGPAGSWNEQFF.

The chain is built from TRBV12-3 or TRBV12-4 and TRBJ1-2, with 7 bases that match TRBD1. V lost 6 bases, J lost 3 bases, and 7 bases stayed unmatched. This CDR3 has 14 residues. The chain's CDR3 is CASSQGGLDYGYTF. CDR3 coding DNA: TGTGCCAGCAGCCAAGGGGGCTTGGACTATGGCTACACCTTC.

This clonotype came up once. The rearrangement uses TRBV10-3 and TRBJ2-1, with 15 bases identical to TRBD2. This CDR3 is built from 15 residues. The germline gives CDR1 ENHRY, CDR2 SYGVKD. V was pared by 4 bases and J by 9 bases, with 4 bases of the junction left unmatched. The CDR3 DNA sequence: TGTGCCATCAGTGGGACTAGCGGGGGGGTGTCTGAGCAGTTCTTC. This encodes CAISGTSGGVSEQFF.

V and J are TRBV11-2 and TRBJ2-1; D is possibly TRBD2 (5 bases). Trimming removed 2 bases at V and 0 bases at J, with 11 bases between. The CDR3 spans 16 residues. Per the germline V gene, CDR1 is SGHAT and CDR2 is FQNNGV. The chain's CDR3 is CASSLRVANSYNEQFF. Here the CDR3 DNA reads TGTGCCAGCAGCTTACGGGTAGCGAACTCCTACAATGAGCAGTTCTTC.

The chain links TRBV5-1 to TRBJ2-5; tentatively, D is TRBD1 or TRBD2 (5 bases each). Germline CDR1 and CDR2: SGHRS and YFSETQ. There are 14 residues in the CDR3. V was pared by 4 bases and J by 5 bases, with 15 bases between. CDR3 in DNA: TGCGCCAGCAGCCTCAGAGGGGACCCTGAGACCCAGTACTTC. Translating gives CASSLRGDPETQYF.

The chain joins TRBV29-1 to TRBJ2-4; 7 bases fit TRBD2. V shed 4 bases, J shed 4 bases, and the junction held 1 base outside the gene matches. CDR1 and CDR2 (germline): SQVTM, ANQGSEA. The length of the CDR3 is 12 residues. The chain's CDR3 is CSVGAGKNIQYF. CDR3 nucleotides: TGCAGCGTTGGAGCGGGAAAAAACATTCAGTACTTC.

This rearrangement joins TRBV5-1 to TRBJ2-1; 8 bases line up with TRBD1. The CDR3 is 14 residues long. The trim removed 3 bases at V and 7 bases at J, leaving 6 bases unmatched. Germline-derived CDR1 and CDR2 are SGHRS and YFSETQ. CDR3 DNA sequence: TGCGCCAGCAGCTCGACAGGGGTGTGGAATGAGCAGTTCTTC. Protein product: CASSSTGVWNEQFF. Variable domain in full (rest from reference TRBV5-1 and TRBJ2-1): KAGVTQTPRYLIKTRGQQVTLSCSPISGHRSVSWYQQTPGQGLQFLFEYFSETQRNKGNFPGRFSGRQFSNSRSEMNVSTLELGDSALYLCASSSTGVWNEQFFGPGTRLTVL.

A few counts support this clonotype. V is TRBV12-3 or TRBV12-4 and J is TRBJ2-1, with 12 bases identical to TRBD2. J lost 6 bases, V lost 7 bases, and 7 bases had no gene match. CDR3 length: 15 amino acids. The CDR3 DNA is TGTGCCAGCAAACTAGCGGGGGGAGGATCCAATGAGCAGTTCTTC. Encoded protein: CASKLAGGGSNEQFF.

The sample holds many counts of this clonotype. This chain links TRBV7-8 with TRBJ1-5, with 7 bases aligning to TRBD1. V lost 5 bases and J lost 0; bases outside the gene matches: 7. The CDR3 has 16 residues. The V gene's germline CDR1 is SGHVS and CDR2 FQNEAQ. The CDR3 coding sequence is TGTGCCAGCAGCGGATACCGGGACAGTAGCAATCAGCCCCAGCATTTT. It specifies CASSGYRDSSNQPQHF.

The DNA for the CDR3 is TGCGCCAGCAGCCAAGGGAGGGGCAGGGCGAGCTCTGGGGCCAACGTCCTGACTTTC. It translates to CASSQGRGRASSGANVLTF. V gene TRBV4-1 combines with J gene TRBJ2-6; maybe TRBD2 (6 bases). CDR1 MGHRA and CDR2 YSYEKL come from the germline V gene. V was pared by 1 base and J by 0 bases, with 16 bases between. CDR3 size: 19 residues.

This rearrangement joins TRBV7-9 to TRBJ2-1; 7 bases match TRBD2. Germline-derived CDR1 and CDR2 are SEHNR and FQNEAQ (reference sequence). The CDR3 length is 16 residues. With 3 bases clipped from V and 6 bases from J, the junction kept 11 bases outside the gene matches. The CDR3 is CASSFKPGERGNEQFF. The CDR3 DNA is TGTGCCAGCAGCTTTAAGCCGGGGGAGCGGGGCAATGAGCAGTTCTTC.

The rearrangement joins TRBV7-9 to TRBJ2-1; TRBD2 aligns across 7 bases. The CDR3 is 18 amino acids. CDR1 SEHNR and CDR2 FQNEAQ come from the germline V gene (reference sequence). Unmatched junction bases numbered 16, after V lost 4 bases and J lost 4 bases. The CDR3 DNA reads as TGTGCCAGCAGCTCGTCATCGGGAGTAGCGGGTGATTACAATGAGCAGTTCTTC. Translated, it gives CASSSSSGVAGDYNEQFF.

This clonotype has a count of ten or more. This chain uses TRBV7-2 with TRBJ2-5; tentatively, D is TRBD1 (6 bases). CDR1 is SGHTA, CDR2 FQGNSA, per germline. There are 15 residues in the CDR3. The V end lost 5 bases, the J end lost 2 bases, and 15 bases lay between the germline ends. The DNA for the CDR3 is TGTGCCAGCAGCCCGCTTTTGGGGACACAAGAGACCCAGTACTTC. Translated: CASSPLLGTQETQYF.

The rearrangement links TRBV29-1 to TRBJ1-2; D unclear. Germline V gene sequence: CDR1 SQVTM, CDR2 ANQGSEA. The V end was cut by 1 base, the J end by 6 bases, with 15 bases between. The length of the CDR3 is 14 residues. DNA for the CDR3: TGCAGCGTTGAAGGGGTAGGCCCGAGGGATGGCTACACCTTC. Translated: CSVEGVGPRDGYTF.

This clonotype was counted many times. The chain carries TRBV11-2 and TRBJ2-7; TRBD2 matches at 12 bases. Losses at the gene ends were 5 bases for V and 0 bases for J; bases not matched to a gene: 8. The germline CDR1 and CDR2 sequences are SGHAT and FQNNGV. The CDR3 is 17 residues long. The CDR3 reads CASSPTSGGRSSYEQYF. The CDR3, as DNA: TGTGCCAGCAGCCCGACTAGCGGGGGAAGGAGCTCCTACGAGCAGTACTTC.

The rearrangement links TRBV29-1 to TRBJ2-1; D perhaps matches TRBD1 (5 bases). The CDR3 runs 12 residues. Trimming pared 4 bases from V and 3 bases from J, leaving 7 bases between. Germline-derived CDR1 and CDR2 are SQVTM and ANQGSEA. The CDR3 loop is CSVGQHYNEQFF. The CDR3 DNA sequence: TGCAGCGTTGGACAGCACTACAATGAGCAGTTCTTC.

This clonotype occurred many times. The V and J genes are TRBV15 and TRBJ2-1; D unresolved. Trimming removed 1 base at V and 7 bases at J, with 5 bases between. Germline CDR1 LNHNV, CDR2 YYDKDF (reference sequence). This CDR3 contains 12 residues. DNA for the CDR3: TGTGCCACCAGCAGAGCAGGAAATGAGCAGTTCTTC. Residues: CATSRAGNEQFF. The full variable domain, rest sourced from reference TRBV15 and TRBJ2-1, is DAMVIQNPRYQVTQFGKPVTLSCSQTLNHNVMYWYQQKSSQAPKLLFHYYDKDFNNEADTPDNFQSRRPNTSFCFLDIRSPGLGDTAMYLCATSRAGNEQFFGPGTRLTVL.

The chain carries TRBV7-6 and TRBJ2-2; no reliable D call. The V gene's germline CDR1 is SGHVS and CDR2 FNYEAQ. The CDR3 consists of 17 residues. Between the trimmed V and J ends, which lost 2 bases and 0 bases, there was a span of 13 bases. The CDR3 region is CASSLRSRQTNTGELFF. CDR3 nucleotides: TGTGCCAGCAGCTTAAGAAGTAGGCAGACGAACACCGGGGAGCTGTTTTTT.